The 5 T cell receptor beta chains in this list originate from one sample, sequenced in a study of cytomegalovirus exposure and HLA in healthy donors. PCR employed 60 Vbeta and 13 Jbeta primers. Sequencing was performed with immunoSEQ multiplex PCR; in TCRdb, only in-frame clones are kept and a portion is missing. The repertoire holds around 190,000 clones, with more than 75% as singletons. Material: PBMCs. These receptor sequences come from a woman aged 45-59 years in good health and CMV-seronegative.

The V gene is TRBV29-1, the J gene TRBJ1-2; no definite D call. Germline CDR1 is SQVTM and CDR2 is ANQGSEA. The CDR3 spans 13 residues. V lost 5 bases and J lost 4, with 14 bases in between. The CDR3 spells CSVIRLLSYGYTF. The CDR3 DNA reads TGCAGCGTTATCCGTTTACTAAGCTATGGCTACACCTTC. Full variable domain (rest looked up from reference TRBV29-1 and TRBJ1-2): SAVISQKPSRDICQRGTSLTIQCQVDSQVTMMFWYRQQPGQSLTLIATANQGSEATYESGFVIDKFPISRPNLTFSTLTVSNMSPEDSSIYLCSVIRLLSYGYTFGSGTRLTVV.

This chain joins TRBV19 and TRBJ2-1; 8 bases map to TRBD2. Germline trimming cut 5 bases from V and 5 bases from J; bases unmatched to any gene: 5. Germline V lookup: CDR1 LNHDA, CDR2 SQIVND (reference sequence). The CDR3 spans 14 residues. CDR3 sequence reads: CASSGTRTHNEQFF. Written as DNA, the CDR3 is TGTGCCAGTAGTGGGACTAGGACTCACAATGAGCAGTTCTTC. Combining the CDR3 with reference TRBV19 and TRBJ2-1 gives the whole variable domain DGGITQSPKYLFRKEGQNVTLSCEQNLNHDAMYWYRQDPGQGLRLIYYSQIVNDFQKGDIAEGYSVSREKKESFPLTVTSAQKNPTAFYLCASSGTRTHNEQFFGPGTRLTVL.

The chain uses TRBV7-9 and TRBJ1-2, with D possibly matching TRBD1 (6 bases). Trimming left V 6 bases short and J 6 bases short, with 20 bases between. The germline V gene has CDR1 SEHNR and CDR2 FQNEAQ (reference sequence). The CDR3 runs 15 residues. The CDR3 bases are TGTGCCAGCAGTACAAACAGGGTAGCAGGCGATGGCTACACCTTC. Its translation is CASSTNRVAGDGYTF.

CDR3 coding DNA: TGTGCCAGCAGCTTAGCGAGGGGAGGATCCTATCCTGAAGCTTTCTTT. Amino acids: CASSLARGGSYPEAFF. The rearrangement joins TRBV7-9 to TRBJ1-1; TRBD1 might be the D (5 bases). Looked up from germline, CDR1 is SEHNR and CDR2 is FQNEAQ (reference sequence). V was clipped by 0 bases and J by 6 bases, with 17 bases between them. The CDR3 consists of 16 residues.

This chain connects TRBV25-1 to TRBJ2-1; TRBD2 matches 8 bases. CDR1 is MGHDK and CDR2 is SYGVNS in the germline V gene. This CDR3 is built from 13 residues. Unmatched junction bases numbered 9, after V lost 7 bases and J lost 10 bases. The CDR3 sequence is CASKRLASGEQFF. The CDR3 DNA is TGTGCCAGCAAGAGACTAGCGTCGGGGGAGCAGTTCTTC.